The T cell receptor (beta chain) under discussion was sequenced for a study of cytomegalovirus exposure and HLA in healthy donors. V was clipped by 0 bases and J by 4 bases; unmatched bases: 7. This CDR3 is 16 amino acids long. Per the germline V gene, CDR1 is SEHNR and CDR2 is FQNEAQ (reference sequence). The study ran its PCR with 60 Vbeta and 13 Jbeta primers. Generated by immunoSEQ multiplex PCR, the TCRdb table keeps only in-frame clones and is missing some. The table has fewer than 250,000 clones, approximately 80% seen once. Sequenced: PBMCs. The chain links TRBV7-9 to TRBJ2-7; 9 bases line up with TRBD1. The TCR comes from a woman aged 45 to 65 in good health and CMV-seropositive. The CDR3 coding sequence is TGTGCCAGCAGCTTAGCGGGACAGGGCGGACGGTACGAGCAGTACTTC. Protein sequence: CASSLAGQGGRYEQYF. The whole variable domain, remainder taken from reference TRBV7-9 and TRBJ2-7, is DTGVSQNPRHKITKRGQNVTFRCDPISEHNRLYWYRQTLGQGPEFLTYFQNEAQLEKSRLLSDRFSAERPKGSFSTLEIQRTEQGDSAMYLCASSLAGQGGRYEQYFGPGTRLTVT.